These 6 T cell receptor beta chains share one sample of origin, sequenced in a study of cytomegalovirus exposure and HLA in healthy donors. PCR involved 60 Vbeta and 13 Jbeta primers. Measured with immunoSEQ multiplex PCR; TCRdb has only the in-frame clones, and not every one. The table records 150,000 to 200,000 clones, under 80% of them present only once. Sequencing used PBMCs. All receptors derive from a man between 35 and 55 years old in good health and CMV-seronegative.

CDR3 nucleotide sequence: TGTGCCAGCAGCCAACCGGGACTGGGGCAAGAGACCCAGTACTTC. Protein product: CASSQPGLGQETQYF. V gene TRBV7-8 combines with J gene TRBJ2-5; D possibly corresponds to TRBD2 (6 bases). V gave up 5 bases and J gave up 2 bases, with 15 bases separating them. CDR1 SGHVS and CDR2 FQNEAQ come from the germline V gene. The CDR3 has 15 residues.

As DNA, the CDR3 is TGTGCCAGCAGTGGGACGACTAACTTCGCGGGTGAGCAGTTCTTC. Its translation: CASSGTTNFAGEQFF. The rearrangement links TRBV2 to TRBJ2-1; possibly TRBD2 for D (5 bases). The CDR3 runs to 15 residues. The germline V gene encodes CDR1 SNHLY and CDR2 FYNNEI. Trimming took off 4 bases at V and 9 bases at J, with 19 bases between the two ends.

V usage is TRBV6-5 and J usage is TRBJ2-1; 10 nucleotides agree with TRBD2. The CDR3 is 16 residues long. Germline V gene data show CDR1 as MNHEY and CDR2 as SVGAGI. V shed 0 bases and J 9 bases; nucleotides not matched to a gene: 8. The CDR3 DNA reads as TGTGCCAGCAGTTACTCGATCCTAGCGGGAGACTTTGAGCAGTTCTTC. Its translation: CASSYSILAGDFEQFF.

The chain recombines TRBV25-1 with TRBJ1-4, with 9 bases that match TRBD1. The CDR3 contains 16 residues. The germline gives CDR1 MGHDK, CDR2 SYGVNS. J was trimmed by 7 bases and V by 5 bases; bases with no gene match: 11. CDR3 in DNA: TGTGCCAGCAGTCCTTCCCCCGGGACAGGGTTTGAAAAACTGTTTTTT. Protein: CASSPSPGTGFEKLFF.

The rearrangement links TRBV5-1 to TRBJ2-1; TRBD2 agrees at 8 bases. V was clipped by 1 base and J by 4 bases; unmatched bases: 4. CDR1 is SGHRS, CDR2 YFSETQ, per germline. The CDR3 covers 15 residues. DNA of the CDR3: TGCGCCAGCAGCTTGAAATTAGCGGGATACAATGAGCAGTTCTTC. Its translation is CASSLKLAGYNEQFF.

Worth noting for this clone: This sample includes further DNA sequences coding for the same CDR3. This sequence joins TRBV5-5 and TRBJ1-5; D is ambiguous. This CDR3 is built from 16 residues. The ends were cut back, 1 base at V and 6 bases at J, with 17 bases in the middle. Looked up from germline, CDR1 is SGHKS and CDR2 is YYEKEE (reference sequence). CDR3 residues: CASSLRADLGGQPQHF. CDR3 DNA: TGTGCCAGCAGCTTGCGCGCGGACCTGGGAGGTCAGCCCCAGCATTTT.